The TCR beta chain under discussion was sequenced for a study of blood T cell repertoires in COVID-19. About the research overall: The United States, Italy and Spain were the sources of the acute and convalescent COVID-19 samples. T cells, B-cell-depleted T cells, or PBMCs provided the cDNA or gDNA that served as material.

Per the original data handling: Quantification of nucleated cells was approximated via reference gene primer amplification. TCRdb's table, derived via immunoSEQ multiplex PCR, lists solely in-frame clones and lacks some. The V and J calls and clone size were taken over from that table, and D and trimming were inferred from the DNA. The repertoire includes around 38,000 clones, roughly 87% of them detected once, and approximately 5% sits in the top ten. Seattle's enrolled individuals joined amid active infection and were then monitored longitudinally. Trimming at V came to 2 bases and at J to 0 bases, leaving 6 bases not matched to a gene. This CDR3 comprises 16 residues. CDR1 LGHDT and CDR2 YNNKEL come from the germline V gene (reference sequence).

This TCR was sampled from a man aged 60 to 75 with COVID-19, enrolled during active disease. Sequenced sample: peripheral blood. The J gene is TRBJ1-1, the V gene TRBV3-1 (or the pseudogene TRBV3-2); 7 bases line up with TRBD1. The CDR3 nucleotides are TGTGCCAGCAGCCAACCCCCGGGACAGATGAACACTGAAGCTTTCTTT. Translated, it gives CASSQPPGQMNTEAFF.